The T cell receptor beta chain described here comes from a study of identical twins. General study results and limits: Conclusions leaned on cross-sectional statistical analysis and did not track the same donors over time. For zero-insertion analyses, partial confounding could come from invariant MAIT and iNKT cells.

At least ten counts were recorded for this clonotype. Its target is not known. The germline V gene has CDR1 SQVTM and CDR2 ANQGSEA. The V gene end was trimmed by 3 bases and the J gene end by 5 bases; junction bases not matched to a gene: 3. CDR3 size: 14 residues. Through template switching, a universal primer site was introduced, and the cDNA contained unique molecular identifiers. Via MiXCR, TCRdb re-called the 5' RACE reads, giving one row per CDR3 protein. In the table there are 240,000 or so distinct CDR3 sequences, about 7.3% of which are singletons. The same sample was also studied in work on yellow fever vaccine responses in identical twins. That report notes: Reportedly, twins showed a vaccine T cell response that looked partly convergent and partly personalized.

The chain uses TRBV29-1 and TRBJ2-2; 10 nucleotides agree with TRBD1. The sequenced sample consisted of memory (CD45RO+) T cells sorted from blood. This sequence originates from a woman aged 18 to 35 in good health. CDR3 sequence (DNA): TGCAGCGTTGAGCCGGGACAGGGGACCGGGGAGCTGTTTTTT. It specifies CSVEPGQGTGELFF.